The source of this T cell receptor beta chain is a study of T cells in Graves' hyperthyroidism and ophthalmopathy. The source material, RNA transcripts, was used to amplify TCR beta CDR3 regions. TCR CDR3 regions were first amplified by RT-PCR with HTBI primers. TCRdb re-called the multiplex PCR reads through MiXCR, storing one row per CDR3 protein. The sample consists of about 840,000 distinct CDR3 sequences, 38% of them appearing once. The table lists this clonotype with many counts. The CDR3 loop spans 14 amino acids. Germline V lookup: CDR1 DFQATT, CDR2 SNEGSKA (reference sequence). The ends were cut back, 5 bases at V and 5 bases at J, with 16 bases in the middle.

The rearrangement links TRBV20-1 to TRBJ1-5; a possible D gene is TRBD1 (6 bases). The clonotype originates from a man younger than 35 with Graves' hyperthyroidism. Material: blood. The CDR3, as DNA: TGCAGTGCTGTCTCGGAGGGGGGACATCAGCCCCAGCATTTT. It yields the protein CSAVSEGGHQPQHF.